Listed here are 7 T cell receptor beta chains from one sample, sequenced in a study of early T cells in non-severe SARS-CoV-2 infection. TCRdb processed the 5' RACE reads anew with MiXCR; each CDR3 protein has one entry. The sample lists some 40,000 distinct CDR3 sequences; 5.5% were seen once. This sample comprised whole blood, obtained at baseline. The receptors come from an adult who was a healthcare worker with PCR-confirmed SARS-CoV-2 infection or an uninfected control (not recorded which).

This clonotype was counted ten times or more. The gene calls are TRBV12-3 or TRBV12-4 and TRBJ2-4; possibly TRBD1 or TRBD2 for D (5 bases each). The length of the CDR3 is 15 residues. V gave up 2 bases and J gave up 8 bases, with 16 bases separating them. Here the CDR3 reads CASSLRSWVGDIQYF. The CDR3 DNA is TGTGCCAGCAGTTTAAGAAGTTGGGTGGGGGACATTCAGTACTTC.

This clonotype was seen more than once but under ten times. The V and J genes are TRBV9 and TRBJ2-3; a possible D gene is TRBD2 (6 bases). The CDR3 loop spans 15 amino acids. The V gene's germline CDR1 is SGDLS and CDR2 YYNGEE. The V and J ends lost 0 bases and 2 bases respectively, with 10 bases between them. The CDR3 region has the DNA TGTGCCAGCAGCGTAGCGGGGGTAACCACAGATACGCAGTATTTT. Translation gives CASSVAGVTTDTQYF.

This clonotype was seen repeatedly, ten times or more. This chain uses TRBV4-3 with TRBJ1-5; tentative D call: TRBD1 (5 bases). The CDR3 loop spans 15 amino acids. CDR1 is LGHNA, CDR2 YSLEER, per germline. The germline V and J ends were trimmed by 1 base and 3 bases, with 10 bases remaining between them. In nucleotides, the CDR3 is TGCGCCAGCAGCCAAGTTTGGGGGTTCAATCAGCCCCAGCATTTT. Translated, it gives CASSQVWGFNQPQHF.

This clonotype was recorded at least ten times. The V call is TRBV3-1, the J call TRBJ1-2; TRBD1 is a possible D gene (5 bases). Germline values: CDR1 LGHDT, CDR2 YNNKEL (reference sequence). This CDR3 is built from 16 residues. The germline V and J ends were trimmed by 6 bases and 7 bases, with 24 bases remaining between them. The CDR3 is CASSLQSGLFLGGYTF. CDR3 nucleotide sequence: TGTGCCAGCAGTCTACAATCGGGACTTTTTCTGGGTGGCTACACCTTC.

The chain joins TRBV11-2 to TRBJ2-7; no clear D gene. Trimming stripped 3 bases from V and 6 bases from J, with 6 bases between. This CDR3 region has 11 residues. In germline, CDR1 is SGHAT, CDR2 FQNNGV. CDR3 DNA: TGTGCCAGCAGCTTGTCGGGCGAGCAGTACTTC. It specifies CASSLSGEQYF.

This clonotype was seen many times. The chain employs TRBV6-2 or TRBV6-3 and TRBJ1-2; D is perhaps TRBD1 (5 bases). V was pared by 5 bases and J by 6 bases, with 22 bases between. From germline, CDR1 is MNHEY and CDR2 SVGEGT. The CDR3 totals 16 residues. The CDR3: CASSGSYKWRGDGYTF. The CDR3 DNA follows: TGTGCCAGCAGTGGGAGTTATAAATGGAGGGGAGATGGCTACACCTTC.

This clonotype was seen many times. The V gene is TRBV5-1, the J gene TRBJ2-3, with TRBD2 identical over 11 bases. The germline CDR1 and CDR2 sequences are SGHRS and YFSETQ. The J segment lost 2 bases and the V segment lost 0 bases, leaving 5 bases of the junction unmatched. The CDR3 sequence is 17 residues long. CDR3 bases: TGCGCCAGCAGCTTGGAAGGTAGCGGGAGGGCCACAGATACGCAGTATTTT. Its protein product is CASSLEGSGRATDTQYF.